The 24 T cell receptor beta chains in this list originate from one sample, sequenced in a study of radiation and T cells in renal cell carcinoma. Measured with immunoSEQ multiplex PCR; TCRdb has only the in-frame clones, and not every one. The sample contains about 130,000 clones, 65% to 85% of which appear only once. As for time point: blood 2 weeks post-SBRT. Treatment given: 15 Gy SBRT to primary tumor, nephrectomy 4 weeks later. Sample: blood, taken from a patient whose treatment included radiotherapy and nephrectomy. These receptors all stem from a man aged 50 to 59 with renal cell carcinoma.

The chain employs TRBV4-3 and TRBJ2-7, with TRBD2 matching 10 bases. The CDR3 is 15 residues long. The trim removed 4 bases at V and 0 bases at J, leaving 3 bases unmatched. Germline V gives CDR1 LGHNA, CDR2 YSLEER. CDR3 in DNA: TGCGCCAGCAGCCGTGCTAGCGGGGGCTCCTACGAGCAGTACTTC. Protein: CASSRASGGSYEQYF.

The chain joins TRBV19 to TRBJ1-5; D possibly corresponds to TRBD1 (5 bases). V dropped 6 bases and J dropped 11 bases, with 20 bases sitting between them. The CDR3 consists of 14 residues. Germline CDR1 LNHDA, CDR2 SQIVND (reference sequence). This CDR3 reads CASSPRPGPRAQHF. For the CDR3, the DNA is TGTGCCAGTAGCCCCCGGCCAGGGCCTCGGGCCCAGCATTTT.

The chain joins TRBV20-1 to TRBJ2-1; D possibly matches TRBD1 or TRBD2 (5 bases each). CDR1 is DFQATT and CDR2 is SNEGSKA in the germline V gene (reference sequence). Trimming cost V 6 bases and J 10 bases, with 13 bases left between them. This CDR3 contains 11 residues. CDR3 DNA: TGCAGTGCAACCTCCGGGACCGAGCAGTTCTTC. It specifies CSATSGTEQFF.

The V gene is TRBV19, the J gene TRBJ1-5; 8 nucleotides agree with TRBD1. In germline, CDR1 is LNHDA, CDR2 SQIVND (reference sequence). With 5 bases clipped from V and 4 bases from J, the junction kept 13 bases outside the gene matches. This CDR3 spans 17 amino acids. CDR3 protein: CASSVPFGQGGNQPQHF. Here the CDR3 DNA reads TGTGCCAGTAGTGTCCCCTTCGGACAGGGAGGGAATCAGCCCCAGCATTTT.

The CDR3 loop reads CASSDGLAYDTQYF. CDR3 bases: TGTGCCAGCAGCGACGGACTAGCGTATGATACGCAGTATTTT. The chain employs TRBV2 and TRBJ2-3; 9 positions match TRBD2. CDR3 length equals 14 residues. V lost 6 bases to trimming and J lost 6 bases; unmatched junction nucleotides: 7. Germline CDR1 SNHLY, CDR2 FYNNEI. Combining the CDR3 with reference TRBV2 and TRBJ2-3 gives the whole variable domain EPEVTQTPSHQVTQMGQEVILRCVPISNHLYFYWYRQILGQKVEFLVSFYNNEISEKSEIFDDQFSVERPDGSNFTLKIRSTKLEDSAMYFCASSDGLAYDTQYFGPGTRLTVL.

CDR3: CASSQEAAGGPTDTQYF. The CDR3 DNA reads TGTGCCAGCAGCCAAGAGGCAGCGGGGGGCCCCACAGATACGCAGTATTTT. The chain couples TRBV4-2 to TRBJ2-3; 9 bases agree with TRBD2. Germline trimming cut 0 bases from V and 2 bases from J; bases unmatched to any gene: 6. The germline V gene has CDR1 LGHNA and CDR2 YNFKEQ. The CDR3 extends over 17 amino acids.

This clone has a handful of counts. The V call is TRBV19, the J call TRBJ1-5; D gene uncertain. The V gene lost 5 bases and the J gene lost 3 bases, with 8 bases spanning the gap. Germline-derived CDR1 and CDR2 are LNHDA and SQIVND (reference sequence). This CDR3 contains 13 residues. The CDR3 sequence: CASSPDSNQPQHF. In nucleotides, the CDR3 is TGTGCCAGTAGTCCAGATTCCAATCAGCCCCAGCATTTT.

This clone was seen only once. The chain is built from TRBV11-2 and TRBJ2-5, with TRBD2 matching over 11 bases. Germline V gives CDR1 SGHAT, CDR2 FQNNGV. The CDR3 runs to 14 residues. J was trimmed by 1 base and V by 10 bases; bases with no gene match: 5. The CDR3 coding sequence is TGTGCCACCAGACTAGCGGGGCGCCAAGAGACCCAGTACTTC. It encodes CATRLAGRQETQYF. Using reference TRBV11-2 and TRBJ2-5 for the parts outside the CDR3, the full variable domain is EAGVAQSPRYKIIEKRQSVAFWCNPISGHATLYWYQQILGQGPKLLIQFQNNGVVDDSQLPKDRFSAERLKGVDSTLKIQPAKLEDSAVYLCATRLAGRQETQYFGPGTRLLVL.

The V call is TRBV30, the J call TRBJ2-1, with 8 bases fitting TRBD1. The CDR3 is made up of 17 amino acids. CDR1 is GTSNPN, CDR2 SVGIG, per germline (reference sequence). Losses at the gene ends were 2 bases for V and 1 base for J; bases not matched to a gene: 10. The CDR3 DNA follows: TGTGCCTGGAGTAAGACACGGACAGGGAATTCCTACAATGAGCAGTTCTTC. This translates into CAWSKTRTGNSYNEQFF. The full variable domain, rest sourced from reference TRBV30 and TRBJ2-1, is SQTIHQWPATLVQPVGSPLSLECTVEGTSNPNLYWYRQAAGRGLQLLFYSVGIGQISSEVPQNLSASRPQDRQFILSSKKLLLSDSGFYLCAWSKTRTGNSYNEQFFGPGTRLTVL.

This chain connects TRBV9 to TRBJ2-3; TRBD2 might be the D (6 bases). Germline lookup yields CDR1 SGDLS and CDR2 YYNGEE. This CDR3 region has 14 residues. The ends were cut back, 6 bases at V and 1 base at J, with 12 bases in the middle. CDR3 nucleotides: TGTGCCAGCAATTTGGGCGGGGGCACAGATACGCAGTATTTT. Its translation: CASNLGGGTDTQYF. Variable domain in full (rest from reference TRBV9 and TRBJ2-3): DSGVTQTPKHLITATGQRVTLRCSPRSGDLSVYWYQQSLDQGLQFLIQYYNGEERAKGNILERFSAQQFPDLHSELNLSSLELGDSALYFCASNLGGGTDTQYFGPGTRLTVL.

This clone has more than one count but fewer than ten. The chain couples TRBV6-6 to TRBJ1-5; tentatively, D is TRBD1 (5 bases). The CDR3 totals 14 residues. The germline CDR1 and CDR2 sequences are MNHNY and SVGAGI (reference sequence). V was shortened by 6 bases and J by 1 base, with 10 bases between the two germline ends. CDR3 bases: TGTGCCAGCAGAGCAGGGTGGAGCAATCAGCCCCAGCATTTT. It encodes CASRAGWSNQPQHF.

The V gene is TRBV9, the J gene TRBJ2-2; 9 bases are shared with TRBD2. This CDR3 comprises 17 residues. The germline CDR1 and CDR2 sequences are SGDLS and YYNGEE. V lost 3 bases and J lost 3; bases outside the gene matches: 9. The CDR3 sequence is CASSGSQAGGYTGELFF. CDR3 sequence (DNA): TGTGCCAGCAGCGGATCTCAAGCGGGAGGATACACCGGGGAGCTGTTTTTT.

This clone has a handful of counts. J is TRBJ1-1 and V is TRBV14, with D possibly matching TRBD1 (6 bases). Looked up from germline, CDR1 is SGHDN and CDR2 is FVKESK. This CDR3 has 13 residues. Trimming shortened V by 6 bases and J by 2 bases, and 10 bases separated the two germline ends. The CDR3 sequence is CASSQGSNTEAFF. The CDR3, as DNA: TGTGCCAGCAGTCAGGGGTCAAACACTGAAGCTTTCTTT.

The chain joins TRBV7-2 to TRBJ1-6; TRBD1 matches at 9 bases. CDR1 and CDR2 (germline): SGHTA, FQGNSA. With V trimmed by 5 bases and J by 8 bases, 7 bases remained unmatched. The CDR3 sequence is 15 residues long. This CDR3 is CASSRNRGRDSPLHF. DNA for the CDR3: TGTGCCAGCAGCCGAAACAGGGGGCGGGATTCACCCCTCCACTTT.

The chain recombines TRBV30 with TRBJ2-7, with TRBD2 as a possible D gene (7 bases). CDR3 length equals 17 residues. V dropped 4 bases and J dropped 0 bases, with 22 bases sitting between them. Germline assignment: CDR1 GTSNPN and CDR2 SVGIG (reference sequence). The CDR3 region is CAWTPPARGPSSYEQYF. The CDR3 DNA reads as TGTGCCTGGACCCCCCCCGCGCGGGGGCCCTCCTCCTACGAGCAGTACTTC.

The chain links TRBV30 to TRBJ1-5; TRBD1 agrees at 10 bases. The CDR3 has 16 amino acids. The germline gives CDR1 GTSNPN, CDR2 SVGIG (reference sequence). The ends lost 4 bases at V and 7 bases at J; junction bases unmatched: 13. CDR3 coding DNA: TGTGCCTGGACCTGCTCCCCCGGGACAGGGGAACAGCCCCAGCATTTT. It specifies CAWTCSPGTGEQPQHF.

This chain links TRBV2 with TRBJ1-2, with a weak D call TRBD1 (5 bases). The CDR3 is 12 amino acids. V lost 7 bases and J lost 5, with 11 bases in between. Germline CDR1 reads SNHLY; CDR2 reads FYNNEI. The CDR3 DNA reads TGTGCCAGCATGTCCAGGGCTTATGGCTACACCTTC. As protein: CASMSRAYGYTF.

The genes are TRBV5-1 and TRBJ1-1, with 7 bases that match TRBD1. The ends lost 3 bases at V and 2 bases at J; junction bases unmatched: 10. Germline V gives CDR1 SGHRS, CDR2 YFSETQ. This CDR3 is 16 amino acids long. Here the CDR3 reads CASSYSIRQGNTEAFF. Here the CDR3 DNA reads TGCGCCAGCAGCTACTCCATTAGACAGGGAAACACTGAAGCTTTCTTT.

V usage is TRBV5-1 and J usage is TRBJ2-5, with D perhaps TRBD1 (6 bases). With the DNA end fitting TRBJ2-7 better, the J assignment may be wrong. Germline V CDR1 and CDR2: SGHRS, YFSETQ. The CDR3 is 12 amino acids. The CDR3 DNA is TGCGCCAGCAGCCCTAGGGGGTACGAGCAGTACTTC. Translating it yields CASSPRGYEQYF.

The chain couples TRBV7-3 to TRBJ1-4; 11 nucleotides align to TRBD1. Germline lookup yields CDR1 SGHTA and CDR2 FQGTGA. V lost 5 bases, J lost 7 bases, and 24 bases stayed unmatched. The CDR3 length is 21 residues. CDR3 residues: CASSLLFAPFRTGGIIEKLFF. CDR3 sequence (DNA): TGTGCCAGCAGCCTCCTATTCGCCCCTTTTAGGACAGGGGGCATTATTGAAAAACTGTTTTTT.

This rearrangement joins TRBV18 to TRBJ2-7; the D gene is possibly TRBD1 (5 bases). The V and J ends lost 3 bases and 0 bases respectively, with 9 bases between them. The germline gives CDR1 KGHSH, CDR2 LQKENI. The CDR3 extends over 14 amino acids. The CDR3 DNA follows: TGTGCCAGCTCACCGGGGCCCAGCTCCTACGAGCAGTACTTC. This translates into CASSPGPSSYEQYF. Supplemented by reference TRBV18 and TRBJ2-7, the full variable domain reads NAGVMQNPRHLVRRRGQEARLRCSPMKGHSHVYWYRQLPEEGLKFMVYLQKENIIDESGMPKERFSAEFPKEGPSILRIQQVVRGDSAAYFCASSPGPSSYEQYFGPGTRLTVT.

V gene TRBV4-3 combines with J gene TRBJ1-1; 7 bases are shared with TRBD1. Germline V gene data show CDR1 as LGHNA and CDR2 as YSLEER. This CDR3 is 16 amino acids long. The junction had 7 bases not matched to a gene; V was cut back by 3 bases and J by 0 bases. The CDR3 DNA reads TGCGCCAGCAGCCAGGACAGGAATAACATGAACACTGAAGCTTTCTTT. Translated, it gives CASSQDRNNMNTEAFF.

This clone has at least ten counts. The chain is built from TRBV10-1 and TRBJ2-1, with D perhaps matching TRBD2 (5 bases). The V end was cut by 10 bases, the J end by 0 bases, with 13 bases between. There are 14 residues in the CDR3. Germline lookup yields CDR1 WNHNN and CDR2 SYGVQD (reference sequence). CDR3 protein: CAIVGRVSYNEQFF. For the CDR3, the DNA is TGCGCCATTGTCGGGCGGGTCTCCTACAATGAGCAGTTCTTC.

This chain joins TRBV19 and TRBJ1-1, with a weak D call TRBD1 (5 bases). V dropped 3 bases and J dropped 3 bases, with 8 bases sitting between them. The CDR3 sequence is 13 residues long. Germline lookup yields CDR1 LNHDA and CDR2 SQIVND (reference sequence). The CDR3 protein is CASSMWGDTEAFF. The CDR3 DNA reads TGTGCCAGTAGTATGTGGGGGGACACTGAAGCTTTCTTT.